The rows below give T cell receptor beta chains drawn from one sample of a study of technical replicates of blood from several donors. Repertoires were generated with immunoSEQ multiplex PCR, while TCRdb's copy carries only in-frame clones and drops some. Among tens of thousands of clones listed, 90% to 95% were seen once. The material sequenced was T cells isolated from PBMCs. These receptors all stem from a human donor in good health. Each CDR3 is given with its conserved first and last residue. The D gene is left open where the match is weak. Where a row states a size, it is once, few, many or the class of an expanded clone; other rows omit it.

TRBV7-8	few	-	TRBJ1-1	16	TGTGCCAGCAGCTTATTTATCTCAGGGGTGCTATCTGAAGCTTTCTTT	CASSLFISGVLSEAFF
TRBV5-6	-	-	TRBJ1-2	17	TGTGCCAGCAGCTTGTATTCGTCTGGGGGCGTGAACTATGGCTACACCTTC	CASSLYSSGGVNYGYTF
TRBV5-4	-	TRBD1	TRBJ2-7	14	TGTGCCAGCAATGGACAGGGGGCATCCTACGAGCAGTACTTC	CASNGQGASYEQYF
TRBV30	-	-	TRBJ2-3	15	TGTGCCTCCCAAGGAGTCTCCACTAGCACAGATACGCAGTATTTT	CASQGVSTSTDTQYF
TRBV9	-	TRBD2	TRBJ2-2	16	TGTGCCAGCAGCGTAACAGCGGGAGAAGTTAGCGGGGAGCTGTTTTTT	CASSVTAGEVSGELFF
TRBV4-2	-	TRBD2	TRBJ2-7	21	TGTGCCAGCAGCCATCCCCGGGGTGCGGGACTAGCGGCCCCCGGGACCTACGAGCAGTACTTC	CASSHPRGAGLAAPGTYEQYF
TRBV4-1	-	TRBD2	TRBJ2-1	14	TGCGCCAGCAGCCAAGCTAGCGGCTACAATGAGCAGTTCTTC	CASSQASGYNEQFF
TRBV27	few	TRBD1	TRBJ1-2	15	TGTGCCAGCAGTTTAAGCAGGGGGCCCGGCTATGGCTACACCTTC	CASSLSRGPGYGYTF
TRBV28	-	-	TRBJ2-7	12	TGTGCCAGCAGTGAATGGAGGTACGAGCAGTACTTC	CASSEWRYEQYF
TRBV7-2	-	-	TRBJ1-1	14	TGTGCCAGCAGCTCACAGGCTATGAACACTGAAGCTTTCTTT	CASSSQAMNTEAFF
TRBV7-8	once	-	TRBJ2-7	12	TGTGCCAGCAGCCCTCGGACTCCCGAGCAGTACTTC	CASSPRTPEQYF